This is a list of T cell receptor beta chains from one sample in a study of identical twins. TCRdb fed the 5' RACE reads into MiXCR, producing one record per CDR3 protein. The sample consists of 460,000 or so distinct CDR3 sequences, approximately 14% of them appearing once. These same records also appear under a second study, on yellow fever vaccine responses in identical twins.

The sample consisted of CD4+ T cells sorted from blood. The source of these receptors is a woman aged 18-29 years in good health. Both conserved end residues are trimmed from each CDR3.

CDR3 length: 12
J gene: TRBJ2-3
V gene: TRBV12-3/TRBV12-4
CDR3 protein: ASTLRSSGGQEY

CDR3 length: 13
J gene: TRBJ2-7
V gene: TRBV12-3/TRBV12-4
CDR3 protein: ASSKTSGSSYEQY

CDR3 length: 11
J gene: TRBJ1-4
V gene: TRBV12-3/TRBV12-4
CDR3 protein: ASSPGQGMQLF

CDR3 length: 12
J gene: TRBJ1-6
V gene: TRBV25-1
CDR3 protein: ASSRRAANSPLH

CDR3 length: 15
J gene: TRBJ2-3
V gene: TRBV7-6
CDR3 protein: ASSLLAGKAQADTQY

CDR3 length: 14
J gene: TRBJ2-7
V gene: TRBV28
CDR3 protein: ASSLLSGQGAYEQY

CDR3 length: 9
J gene: TRBJ2-7
V gene: TRBV20-1
CDR3 protein: SATRTDEQY

CDR3 length: 16
J gene: TRBJ2-5
V gene: TRBV9
CDR3 protein: ASSLGGRLAGHQETQY

CDR3 length: 13
J gene: TRBJ1-2
V gene: TRBV7-9
CDR3 protein: ASSSGTGVSDGYT

CDR3 length: 11
J gene: TRBJ2-7
V gene: TRBV27
CDR3 protein: ASRLGSSYEQY

CDR3 length: 14
J gene: TRBJ2-1
V gene: TRBV24-1
CDR3 protein: ATSDLRGSSYNEQF

CDR3 length: 8
J gene: TRBJ2-2
V gene: TRBV6-6
CDR3 protein: ASSHGELF

CDR3 length: 12
J gene: TRBJ1-6
V gene: TRBV7-9
CDR3 protein: ASSLGQPGSPLH

CDR3 length: 13
J gene: TRBJ2-5
V gene: TRBV12-3/TRBV12-4
CDR3 protein: ASSFGLAGKETQY

CDR3 length: 14
J gene: TRBJ1-1
V gene: TRBV28
CDR3 protein: ASSFGDRGVNTEAF

CDR3 length: 15
J gene: TRBJ2-1
V gene: TRBV5-6
CDR3 protein: ASSPVRGGRLYNEQF

CDR3 length: 13
J gene: TRBJ2-5
V gene: TRBV6-5
CDR3 protein: ASSSPGVAGETQY

CDR3 length: 12
J gene: TRBJ1-5
V gene: TRBV12-3/TRBV12-4
CDR3 protein: ASSVDRGNQPQH

CDR3 length: 14
J gene: TRBJ2-3
V gene: TRBV3-1
CDR3 protein: ASSKTSGISTDTQY

CDR3 length: 13
J gene: TRBJ2-5
V gene: TRBV20-1
CDR3 protein: SAKKLAGVVETQY

CDR3 length: 12
J gene: TRBJ2-3
V gene: TRBV20-1
CDR3 protein: SFLAGEVADTQY

CDR3 length: 14
J gene: TRBJ2-3
V gene: TRBV21-1
CDR3 protein: ASSKVGQGRTDTQY

CDR3 length: 12
J gene: TRBJ2-5
V gene: TRBV2
CDR3 protein: ASRLDRGKETQY

CDR3 length: 14
J gene: TRBJ2-3
V gene: TRBV7-2
CDR3 protein: ASTFGGLATTDTQY